The rows below give T cell receptor beta chains drawn from one sample of a study of blood T cell repertoires in COVID-19. Clones were sequenced by immunoSEQ multiplex PCR, and TCRdb holds only the in-frame ones, with some missing. The sample consists of approximately 440,000 clones, 88% of them appearing once. Material: peripheral blood. Receptors originate from a woman in her forties or fifties with COVID-19, enrolled during active disease. Each CDR3 is given with its conserved first and last residue. A D gene is named only where the DNA matches it firmly. Part of the rows lack a size; the others show once, few, many or a class for expanded clones.

TRBV9,TRBJ1-2,TRBD1,-,TGTGCCAGCAGCGGCGTTACCGGGACAGGGGGTTCTAACTATGGCTACACCTTC,CASSGVTGTGGSNYGYTF
TRBV4-1,TRBJ2-2,TRBD2,-,TGCGCCAGCAGCCAGGAAATGGCGGGAGCGAACACCGGGGAGCTGTTTTTT,CASSQEMAGANTGELFF
TRBV3-1/TRBV3-2,TRBJ2-3,TRBD2,-,TGTGCCAGCAGCCAAGATCTCCCGGGGGGGCATACAGATACGCAGTATTTT,CASSQDLPGGHTDTQYF
TRBV11-2,TRBJ2-1,TRBD2,-,TGTGCCAGCAGCTTAGTTGGCGGGGGGGCTGATGAGCAGTTCTTC,CASSLVGGGADEQFF
TRBV5-6,TRBJ2-1,TRBD2,-,TGTGCCAGCAGCCCAAGCGGGGGGGTGTACAATGAGCAGTTCTTC,CASSPSGGVYNEQFF
TRBV3-1/TRBV3-2,TRBJ2-1,TRBD2,-,TGTGCCAGCAGCTTTGGTTTAGCGGGGGGCCACAATGAGCAGTTCTTC,CASSFGLAGGHNEQFF
TRBV19,TRBJ2-3,-,once,TGTGCCAGTAGTAACCTACTTTGGGGGGATGGCACAGATACGCAGTATTTT,CASSNLLWGDGTDTQYF
TRBV28,TRBJ1-2,-,-,TGTGCCAGCAGTACCCCGGGGGGAGGCTACACCTTC,CASSTPGGGYTF
TRBV21-1,TRBJ2-7,-,-,TGTGCCAGCAGTTTCGGACAGGGGTGGACGAAGTCCTACGAGCAGTACTTC,CASSFGQGWTKSYEQYF
TRBV19,TRBJ1-6,-,-,TGTGCCAGTAGTACGGCCGACAGTTCGAGTTCACCCCTCCACTTT,CASSTADSSSSPLHF
TRBV19,TRBJ2-3,TRBD1,-,TGTGCCAGTAGTCCTATGGGACAGAGCACAGATACGCAGTATTTT,CASSPMGQSTDTQYF
TRBV7-2,TRBJ2-3,-,-,TGTGCCAGCAGCACTTATATTGCAGATACGCAGTATTTT,CASSTYIADTQYF
TRBV27,TRBJ1-4,-,-,TGTGCCAGCAGTTTCGGGACACTCTCGTCCCATCGCGGAAAACTGTTTTTT,CASSFGTLSSHRGKLFF
TRBV6-6,TRBJ2-3,-,-,TGTGCCAGCAGTTACCCCTCAGGCACAGATACGCAGTATTTT,CASSYPSGTDTQYF
TRBV11-2,TRBJ1-2,-,-,TGTGCCAGCAGCCGAGTGGGGGCGCGGAGGGGCTACACCTTC,CASSRVGARRGYTF
TRBV2,TRBJ2-3,TRBD2,-,TGTGCCAGCAGCCCGGGACTAGGGCGGGCAGATACGCAGTATTTT,CASSPGLGRADTQYF
TRBV9,TRBJ1-4,TRBD1,once,TGTGCCAGCAGCACCCGGACAGGGGGTGAAAAACTGTTTTTT,CASSTRTGGEKLFF
TRBV6-2/TRBV6-3,TRBJ2-1,TRBD2,-,TGTGCCAGCAGTCTCGGGGGGGCTCTCTACAATGAGCAGTTCTTC,CASSLGGALYNEQFF
TRBV7-2,TRBJ1-2,TRBD1,-,TGTGCCAGCAGCCCGGGACAGCCCTATGGCTACACCTTC,CASSPGQPYGYTF
TRBV2,TRBJ1-1,-,-,TGTGCCACCCAAGGACAGACGAACACTGAAGCTTTCTTT,CATQGQTNTEAFF
TRBV5-6,TRBJ1-5,-,-,TGTGCCAGCAGTCCTGACAAGAATCAGCCCCAGCATTTT,CASSPDKNQPQHF
TRBV10-1,TRBJ1-3,-,-,TGCGCCAGCAGTATCCCATTATATGCCAGGGTCTCTGGAAACACCATATATTTT,CASSIPLYARVSGNTIYF
TRBV19,TRBJ1-1,TRBD1,-,TGTGCCAGTAGTTTTGGGACAGGTGAGTTGAACACTGAAGCTTTCTTT,CASSFGTGELNTEAFF
TRBV11-2,TRBJ2-3,TRBD2,-,TGTGCCAGCAGCTTAGTGTGGACTAGCGGGGCCACAGATACGCAGTATTTT,CASSLVWTSGATDTQYF
TRBV12-5,TRBJ1-1,TRBD1,-,TGTGCTAGTGCCGGGACAGAAGTTTCGGGCACTGAAGCTTTCTTT,CASAGTEVSGTEAFF
TRBV7-2,TRBJ2-7,TRBD1,-,TGTGCCAGCAGCTCTTGGGGACAGATTGGCGACGAGCAGTACTTC,CASSSWGQIGDEQYF
TRBV4-1,TRBJ2-4,-,-,TGCGCCAGCAGCCAAGTCGGCCTAGGGGTGAACATTCAGTACTTC,CASSQVGLGVNIQYF
TRBV18,TRBJ2-3,-,once,TGTGCCAGCTCACCGAAGACAGCATACAACACAGATACGCAGTATTTT,CASSPKTAYNTDTQYF
TRBV19,TRBJ1-2,TRBD1,-,TGTGCCAGTAGTACCCACCCGGGACAGGGATTTTATGGCTACACCTTC,CASSTHPGQGFYGYTF
TRBV12-3/TRBV12-4,TRBJ1-2,TRBD1,-,TGTGCCAGCACCGGACAGGGGGGTGGCTACACCTTC,CASTGQGGGYTF
TRBV13,TRBJ1-6,-,-,TGTGCCAGCAGTGGGGGGTGGAGCTCCTATAATTCACCCCTCCACTTT,CASSGGWSSYNSPLHF
TRBV12-3/TRBV12-4,TRBJ2-1,TRBD2,-,TGTGCCAGCAGCAAGACTAGCGTCAATGAGCAGTTCTTC,CASSKTSVNEQFF
TRBV5-1,TRBJ2-5,TRBD1,-,TGCGCCAGCAGCTATGAAGACAGGGTAGAGACCCAGTACTTC,CASSYEDRVETQYF
TRBV19,TRBJ2-1,TRBD2,-,TGTGCCAGTAGTCCGCGACTAGCGGGGTCGGTGAATGAGCAGTTCTTC,CASSPRLAGSVNEQFF
TRBV27,TRBJ2-3,TRBD2,-,TGTGCCAGCTGCTGGGCGGGGGGCGCAGATACGCAGTATTTT,CASCWAGGADTQYF
TRBV7-2,TRBJ1-4,-,-,TGTGCCAGCAGCGTTGACATTTCAACTAATGAAAAACTGTTTTTT,CASSVDISTNEKLFF
TRBV2,TRBJ1-1,TRBD1,-,TGTGCCAGCAGTGAAGCTTTTTACAGGGGGAGGGCTGAAGCTTTCTTT,CASSEAFYRGRAEAFF
TRBV5-4,TRBJ2-3,-,-,TGTGCCAGCAGCTTGGTAGGGCTAGCGCGAGATACGCAGTATTTT,CASSLVGLARDTQYF
TRBV6-5,TRBJ1-1,-,few,TGTGCCTCTAGGGGGGGCCGAAGGAACACTGAAGCTTTCTTT,CASRGGRRNTEAFF
TRBV7-9,TRBJ1-2,TRBD1,-,TGTGCCAGCAGCCCTACAGGGGAAGCTAACTATGGCTACACCTTC,CASSPTGEANYGYTF
TRBV13,TRBJ1-4,-,-,TGTGCCAGCAGCTTAGGCACGGGGGGGCCCTATGAAAAACTGTTTTTT,CASSLGTGGPYEKLFF
TRBV7-2,TRBJ1-1,-,-,TGTGCCAGCAGCTTACCGGGGGGGCAGTTTTGGGCGAACACTGAAGCTTTCTTT,CASSLPGGQFWANTEAFF
TRBV15,TRBJ2-1,-,-,TGTGCCACCAGCAGAGACTTTTCTGAGCAGTTCTTC,CATSRDFSEQFF
TRBV9,TRBJ2-2,TRBD1,-,TGTGCCAGCAGCGTCCGGACAGGGAGTACCGGGGAGCTGTTTTTT,CASSVRTGSTGELFF
TRBV5-1,TRBJ2-1,TRBD1,-,TGCGCCAGCAGCTTGGTTGGGACAGACCGGGGCGATGAGCAGTTCTTC,CASSLVGTDRGDEQFF
TRBV19,TRBJ2-3,-,-,TGTGCCAGTAGAACCGGGACCAGGAGGGCAGATACGCAGTATTTT,CASRTGTRRADTQYF
TRBV9,TRBJ1-2,-,-,TGTGCCAGCAGCGATCGTACAGGGTCTAACTATGGCTACACCTTC,CASSDRTGSNYGYTF
TRBV19,TRBJ1-5,-,-,TGTGCCAGTGGGCCCAATCAGCCCCAGCATTTT,CASGPNQPQHF
TRBV6-5,TRBJ1-1,TRBD1,-,TGTGCCAGCATTGGGACAGGGAAGAGTGGGACTGAAGCTTTCTTT,CASIGTGKSGTEAFF
TRBV6-5,TRBJ2-5,TRBD1,-,TGTGCCAGCACAGGGGGACGGGGAGAGACCCAGTACTTC,CASTGGRGETQYF
TRBV5-1,TRBJ2-1,TRBD2,-,TGCGCCAGCAGCACCCGACTAGCGGGGGGTAATGAGCAGTTCTTC,CASSTRLAGGNEQFF
TRBV30,TRBJ1-4,-,once,TGTGCCTGGCAAAAGCAGGGGTTACTCAATGAAAAACTGTTTTTT,CAWQKQGLLNEKLFF
TRBV30,TRBJ2-3,-,-,TGTGCCTGGAGTTTCGGACAGACCGGTATTGCAGATACGCAGTATTTT,CAWSFGQTGIADTQYF
TRBV6-6,TRBJ2-2,-,-,TGTGCCAGCAGCTACCGGGCAGGGGACACCGGGGAGCTGTTTTTT,CASSYRAGDTGELFF
TRBV28,TRBJ2-5,TRBD2,-,TGTGCCAGCAGTTTTCAACTAGCGGGGGCCGAGACCCAGTACTTC,CASSFQLAGAETQYF
TRBV4-1,TRBJ2-7,TRBD1,-,TGCGCCAGCAGCCAGCCGGGACAGGGTTTATACGAGCAGTACTTC,CASSQPGQGLYEQYF
TRBV6-6,TRBJ2-3,TRBD2,-,TGTGCCAGCAGCTTACTAGCGGGGTACACAGATACGCAGTATTTT,CASSLLAGYTDTQYF
TRBV3-1/TRBV3-2,TRBJ2-1,TRBD2,-,TGTGCCAGCAGTCCTGATAGCGGGGCCTACAATGAGCAGTTCTTC,CASSPDSGAYNEQFF